These T cell receptor beta chains were read from a single sample in a study of OX40 agonist ivuxolimab in advanced cancers. Produced via immunoSEQ multiplex PCR; TCRdb's table is partial and in-frame only. In the table there are some 50,000 clones, approximately 90% of which are singletons. Sequenced material: CD4+ or CD8+ T cells sorted from blood, taken in a trial of the OX40 agonist ivuxolimab. Every receptor here comes from an adult with an advanced solid tumor such as melanoma, head and neck, liver or kidney cancer. The CDR3 runs from the conserved cysteine through the conserved F or W. Fields, in order: V gene, D gene, J gene, clone size, CDR3 DNA, CDR3 protein. The D gene is left open where the match is weak. Only some rows state a clone size, as once, few, many or a class for expanded clones.

V: TRBV19; D: NA; J: TRBJ1-1; size: once; DNA: TGTGCCAGTAGTATAGGGCTCCGGGAAGCTTTCTTT; CDR3: CASSIGLREAFF
V: TRBV28; D: NA; J: TRBJ2-7; size: once; DNA: TGTGCCAGCAGTTTAATCCACGAGCAGTACTTC; CDR3: CASSLIHEQYF
V: TRBV6-5; D: TRBD2; J: TRBJ2-7; size: NA; DNA: TGTGCCAGCAGAGCGGGACTCGCAGGAAGCTACGAGCAGTACTTC; CDR3: CASRAGLAGSYEQYF
V: TRBV30; D: NA; J: TRBJ2-3; size: NA; DNA: TGTGCCTGGGCCCCATCCCCAGGGGTTACGCAGTATTTT; CDR3: CAWAPSPGVTQYF
V: TRBV27; D: NA; J: TRBJ2-1; size: NA; DNA: TGTGCCAGCAGGTCGGGGGGCCCAAGCTCCTACAATGAGCAGTTCTTC; CDR3: CASRSGGPSSYNEQFF
V: TRBV11-2; D: TRBD1; J: TRBJ1-5; size: NA; DNA: TGTGCCAGCAGCGGAGGGACAGGGGTTTTCCAGCCCCAGCATTTT; CDR3: CASSGGTGVFQPQHF
V: TRBV7-9; D: NA; J: TRBJ2-7; size: once; DNA: TGTGCCAGCAGCCAAGGAGCCTACGAGCAGTACTTC; CDR3: CASSQGAYEQYF
V: TRBV5-5; D: TRBD2; J: TRBJ2-5; size: NA; DNA: TGTGCCAGCAGCGGGACTAGCGGGGAGACCCAGTACTTC; CDR3: CASSGTSGETQYF
V: TRBV19; D: NA; J: TRBJ2-7; size: NA; DNA: TGTGCCAGTAGTGGTAGTTACTACGAGCAGTACTTC; CDR3: CASSGSYYEQYF
V: TRBV28; D: NA; J: TRBJ1-1; size: NA; DNA: TGTGCCAGCAGTTTTACGGGGTCCACTGAAGCTTTCTTT; CDR3: CASSFTGSTEAFF
V: TRBV4-3; D: NA; J: TRBJ2-3; size: NA; DNA: TGCGCCAGCAGCCAAGGGGCGCCCCTCACAGATACGCAGTATTTT; CDR3: CASSQGAPLTDTQYF
V: TRBV13; D: NA; J: TRBJ1-2; size: NA; DNA: TGTGCCAGCAGCTTAGGTTCGGGGGAACACTATGGCTACACCTTC; CDR3: CASSLGSGEHYGYTF
V: TRBV28; D: TRBD1; J: TRBJ2-7; size: NA; DNA: TGTGCCAGCAGCGATTCAACAGGGGACACACCCTACGAGCAGTACTTC; CDR3: CASSDSTGDTPYEQYF
V: TRBV27; D: TRBD2; J: TRBJ2-3; size: NA; DNA: TGTGCCAGCAGTTTTCAAACTAGCGGGGCAAGAACAGATACGCAGTATTTT; CDR3: CASSFQTSGARTDTQYF
V: TRBV6-5; D: TRBD2; J: TRBJ2-3; size: NA; DNA: TGTGCCAGCAGGGGAGGCGGTCGGGGGGTAGATACGCAGTATTTT; CDR3: CASRGGGRGVDTQYF
V: TRBV14; D: NA; J: TRBJ2-7; size: NA; DNA: TGTGCCAGCAGCCAAGAATCCGGGATCGCTGACGAGCAGTACTTC; CDR3: CASSQESGIADEQYF
V: TRBV5-5; D: NA; J: TRBJ1-5; size: NA; DNA: TGTGCCAGCAGCTTGACGGGGATCCAGCCCCAGCATTTT; CDR3: CASSLTGIQPQHF
V: TRBV5-1; D: NA; J: TRBJ2-5; size: NA; DNA: TGCGCCAGCAGCCCCAATTGGGACCCCGGGGAGACCCAGTACTTC; CDR3: CASSPNWDPGETQYF
V: TRBV30; D: NA; J: TRBJ1-1; size: NA; DNA: TGTGCCTGGAACGGGGCCAACACTGAAGCTTTCTTT; CDR3: CAWNGANTEAFF
V: TRBV5-6; D: NA; J: TRBJ1-1; size: NA; DNA: TGTGCCAGCAGCCCCCTCTATAAAGGTCCTGAAGCTTTCTTT; CDR3: CASSPLYKGPEAFF
V: TRBV2; D: NA; J: TRBJ2-1; size: NA; DNA: TGTGCCAGCAGGATGACTAGTTTCAATGAGCAGTTCTTC; CDR3: CASRMTSFNEQFF
V: TRBV4-3; D: NA; J: TRBJ2-1; size: NA; DNA: TGCGCCAGCAGCCAATGGTTTTTCGCGGTGGGGGCCTTCGAGCAGTTCTTC; CDR3: CASSQWFFAVGAFEQFF
V: TRBV9; D: NA; J: TRBJ1-2; size: NA; DNA: TGTGCCAGCAGCCTACTGGAGAGGGAGGACTATGGCTACACCTTC; CDR3: CASSLLEREDYGYTF
V: TRBV27; D: NA; J: TRBJ2-5; size: NA; DNA: TGTGCCAGCAAGGTACTAGGTGAAGAGACCCAGTACTTC; CDR3: CASKVLGEETQYF
V: TRBV6-6; D: NA; J: TRBJ2-7; size: NA; DNA: TGTGCCAGCAGTTATGGCGGCTCCTACGAGCAGTACTTC; CDR3: CASSYGGSYEQYF
V: TRBV7-6; D: TRBD1; J: TRBJ2-7; size: once; DNA: TGTGCCAGCAGCCCTCCTCCGGGACAGGGCGAGCAGTACTTC; CDR3: CASSPPPGQGEQYF
V: TRBV19; D: TRBD1; J: TRBJ2-2; size: NA; DNA: TGTGCCAGTAGCCGACCTCCGGGACAGGGGAACACCGGGGAGCTGTTTTTT; CDR3: CASSRPPGQGNTGELFF
V: TRBV28; D: TRBD2; J: TRBJ2-5; size: NA; DNA: TGTGCCAGCACCGTTACTAGCGGGAGTGGGGAGACCCAGTACTTC; CDR3: CASTVTSGSGETQYF
V: TRBV28; D: NA; J: TRBJ1-2; size: few; DNA: TGTGCCAGCAGCCTGACACGGGGCTACACCTTC; CDR3: CASSLTRGYTF
V: TRBV7-9; D: NA; J: TRBJ2-3; size: NA; DNA: TGTGCCAGCAGCCCGCCTCGAATGGATACGCAGTATTTT; CDR3: CASSPPRMDTQYF
V: TRBV7-6; D: TRBD2; J: TRBJ2-3; size: NA; DNA: TGTGCCAGCAGCTGGGAGACTAGCGGGGTAGGGACCACGCAGTATTTT; CDR3: CASSWETSGVGTTQYF
V: TRBV9; D: NA; J: TRBJ1-1; size: NA; DNA: TGTGCCAGCAGCGTAGACAGGGAAAAGGGAGGGAACACTGAAGCTTTCTTT; CDR3: CASSVDREKGGNTEAFF
V: TRBV4-1; D: NA; J: TRBJ2-5; size: NA; DNA: TGCGCCAGCAGCCAAGATACGAGGGGGGATCAAGAGACCCAGTACTTC; CDR3: CASSQDTRGDQETQYF
V: TRBV7-2; D: NA; J: TRBJ2-7; size: once; DNA: TGTGCCAGCAGCCTCAACGTGGAGCCTCGCGAGCAGTACTTC; CDR3: CASSLNVEPREQYF
V: TRBV19; D: TRBD1; J: TRBJ1-1; size: NA; DNA: TGTGCCAGTAGTATGGGGTTTTGGGACAGAAACACTGAAGCTTTCTTT; CDR3: CASSMGFWDRNTEAFF
V: TRBV27; D: TRBD1; J: TRBJ2-1; size: NA; DNA: TGTGCCAGCAGTTTTGCAGGGGGCGCATTCAATGAGCAGTTCTTC; CDR3: CASSFAGGAFNEQFF
V: TRBV5-1; D: NA; J: TRBJ2-2; size: NA; DNA: TGTGCCAGCAGCTTGGCCGCCGGGGAGCTGTTTTTT; CDR3: CASSLAAGELFF
V: TRBV28; D: TRBD2; J: TRBJ2-5; size: NA; DNA: TGTGCCAGCAGTTTGGCGGGAGGAGGAGAGACCCAGTACTTC; CDR3: CASSLAGGGETQYF
V: TRBV2; D: NA; J: TRBJ1-2; size: NA; DNA: TGTGCCAGCAGTGATTCGGGGATCTATGGCTACACCTTC; CDR3: CASSDSGIYGYTF
V: TRBV5-1; D: TRBD2; J: TRBJ2-1; size: NA; DNA: TGCGCCAGCAGCTCAGGACTAGCGGGAGGTACCGATTTATCCTACAATGAGCAGTTCTTC; CDR3: CASSSGLAGGTDLSYNEQFF
V: TRBV6-5; D: NA; J: TRBJ2-1; size: NA; DNA: TGTGCCAGCAGTTACGTCCCTCCATACAATGAGCAGTTCTTC; CDR3: CASSYVPPYNEQFF
V: TRBV11-3; D: TRBD2; J: TRBJ2-1; size: NA; DNA: TGTGCCAGCAGCTTGCGACTAGCGGCCGGGAATGAGCAGTTCTTC; CDR3: CASSLRLAAGNEQFF
V: TRBV11-2; D: TRBD1; J: TRBJ1-1; size: NA; DNA: TGTGCCAGCAGCTTAGAGCCAGGGGGTACTGAAGCTTTCTTT; CDR3: CASSLEPGGTEAFF
V: TRBV9; D: NA; J: TRBJ2-3; size: NA; DNA: TGTGCCAGCAGCGTAGTATCCACAGATACGCAGTATTTT; CDR3: CASSVVSTDTQYF
V: TRBV11-2; D: NA; J: TRBJ2-2; size: NA; DNA: TGTGCCAGCCGGGTGGGGGGCACCGGGGAGCTGTTTTTT; CDR3: CASRVGGTGELFF
V: TRBV5-8; D: NA; J: TRBJ1-1; size: NA; DNA: TGTGCCAGCAGCTTGAATCGGGCCCCGAACACTGAAGCTTTCTTT; CDR3: CASSLNRAPNTEAFF
V: TRBV2; D: TRBD2; J: TRBJ2-5; size: NA; DNA: TGTGCCAGCAGTGGACTTGGACTAGCGGGCGATTTCCAAGAGACCCAGTACTTC; CDR3: CASSGLGLAGDFQETQYF
V: TRBV27; D: TRBD1; J: TRBJ1-1; size: once; DNA: TGTGCCAGCAGTCAAGACAGGGGGCGTCTGAACACTGAAGCTTTCTTT; CDR3: CASSQDRGRLNTEAFF
V: TRBV7-7; D: NA; J: TRBJ1-1; size: NA; DNA: TGTGCTAGCAGCTCTACAGTGAACACTGAAGCTTTCTTT; CDR3: CASSSTVNTEAFF
V: TRBV9; D: NA; J: TRBJ2-1; size: once; DNA: TGTGCCAGCAGCGTTTCCGGGACACTCTCCTACAATGAGCAGTTCTTC; CDR3: CASSVSGTLSYNEQFF